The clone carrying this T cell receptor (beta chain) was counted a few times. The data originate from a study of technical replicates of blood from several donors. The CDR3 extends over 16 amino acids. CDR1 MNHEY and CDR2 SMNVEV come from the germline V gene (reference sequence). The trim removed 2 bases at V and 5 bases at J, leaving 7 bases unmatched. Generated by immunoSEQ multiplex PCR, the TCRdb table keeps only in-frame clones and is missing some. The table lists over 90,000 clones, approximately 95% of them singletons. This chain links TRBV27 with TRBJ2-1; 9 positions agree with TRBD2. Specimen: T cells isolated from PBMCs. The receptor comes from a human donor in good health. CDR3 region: CASSLVSAGGHNEQFF. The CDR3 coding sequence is TGTGCCAGCAGTTTAGTTTCCGCGGGAGGGCACAATGAGCAGTTCTTC.